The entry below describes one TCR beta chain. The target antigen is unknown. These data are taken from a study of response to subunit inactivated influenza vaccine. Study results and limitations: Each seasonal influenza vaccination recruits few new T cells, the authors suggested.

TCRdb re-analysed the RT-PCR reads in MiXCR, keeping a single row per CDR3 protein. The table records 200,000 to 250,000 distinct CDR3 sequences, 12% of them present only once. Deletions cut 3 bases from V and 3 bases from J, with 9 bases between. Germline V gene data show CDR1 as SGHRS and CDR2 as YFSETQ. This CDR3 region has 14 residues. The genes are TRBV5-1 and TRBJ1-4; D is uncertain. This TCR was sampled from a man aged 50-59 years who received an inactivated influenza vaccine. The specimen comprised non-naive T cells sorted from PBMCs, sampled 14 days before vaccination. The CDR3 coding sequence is TGCGCCAGCAGCTCGAAGGGTTCTAATGAAAAACTGTTTTTT. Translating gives CASSSKGSNEKLFF.